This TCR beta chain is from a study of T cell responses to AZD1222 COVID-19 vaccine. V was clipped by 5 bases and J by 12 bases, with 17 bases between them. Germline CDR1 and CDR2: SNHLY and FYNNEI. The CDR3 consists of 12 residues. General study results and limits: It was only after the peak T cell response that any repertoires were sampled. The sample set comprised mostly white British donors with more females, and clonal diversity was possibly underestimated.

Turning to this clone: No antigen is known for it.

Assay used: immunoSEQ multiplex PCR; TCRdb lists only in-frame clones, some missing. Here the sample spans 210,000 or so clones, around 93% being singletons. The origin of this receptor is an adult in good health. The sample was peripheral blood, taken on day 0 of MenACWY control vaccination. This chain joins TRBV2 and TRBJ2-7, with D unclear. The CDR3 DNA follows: TGTGCCAGCAGTCTGACTGAGTCTAAGGGGTACTTC. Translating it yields CASSLTESKGYF.